A single sample gave rise to the 24 T cell receptor beta chains below, sequenced in a study of OX40 agonist ivuxolimab in advanced cancers. Clones were read by immunoSEQ multiplex PCR, and TCRdb kept only the in-frame ones, dropping some. The sample lists over 45,000 clones; 93% were seen once. Sequenced material: CD4+ or CD8+ T cells sorted from blood, taken in a trial of the OX40 agonist ivuxolimab. The source is an adult with an advanced solid tumor such as melanoma, head and neck, liver or kidney cancer.

V and J are TRBV7-9 and TRBJ2-3; 7 bases match TRBD1. The germline V gene has CDR1 SEHNR and CDR2 FQNEAQ (reference sequence). CDR3 size: 15 residues. V shed 4 bases, J shed 5 bases, and the junction held 9 bases outside the gene matches. The CDR3 reads CASSSRGILGDTQYF. The CDR3 DNA follows: TGTGCCAGCAGCTCCAGGGGGATACTTGGAGATACGCAGTATTTT.

In its sample, this clone was seen once. Within the sample, other DNA sequences also encode this same CDR3. The chain carries TRBV7-2 and TRBJ2-1, with D unresolved. Germline loops: CDR1 SGHTA, CDR2 FQGNSA. The germline V and J ends were trimmed by 1 base and 4 bases, with 2 bases remaining between them. The CDR3 sequence is 12 residues long. The CDR3 DNA is TGTGCCAGCAGCTTAGGGTACAATGAGCAGTTCTTC. It yields the protein CASSLGYNEQFF.

This clone was counted once. This rearrangement joins TRBV7-9 to TRBJ1-3, with 9 bases aligning to TRBD1. Germline loops: CDR1 SEHNR, CDR2 FQNEAQ (reference sequence). With V trimmed by 9 bases and J by 2 bases, 8 bases remained unmatched. The CDR3 consists of 15 residues. The CDR3 sequence is CASYRQGVAGNTIYF. CDR3 nucleotides: TGTGCCAGTTACCGACAGGGGGTTGCTGGAAACACCATATATTTT.

The chain links TRBV5-6 to TRBJ2-5; unclear D gene. The ends were cut back, 3 bases at V and 0 bases at J, with 0 bases in the middle. Germline V CDR1 and CDR2: SGHDT, YYEEEE. This CDR3 region has 11 residues. The CDR3 coding sequence is TGTGCCAGCAGCTACCAAGAGACCCAGTACTTC. This encodes CASSYQETQYF.

The chain employs TRBV5-8 and TRBJ2-1, with a tentative D call TRBD2 (6 bases). V lost 8 bases to trimming and J lost 1 base, with 16 bases between them. This CDR3 contains 15 residues. The germline CDR1 and CDR2 sequences are SGHTS and YDEGEE. The CDR3 coding sequence is TGTGCCAGTCAGCGGGCGGAAAATTCCTACAATGAGCAGTTCTTC. Translated: CASQRAENSYNEQFF.

The V call is TRBV27, the J call TRBJ2-7, with 7 bases matching TRBD1. CDR1 MNHEY and CDR2 SMNVEV come from the germline V gene (reference sequence). The CDR3 is 14 amino acids. The J segment lost 4 bases and the V segment lost 6 bases, leaving 9 bases of the junction unmatched. The CDR3 is CASSAFRTGYEQYF. CDR3 DNA sequence: TGTGCCAGCAGCGCCTTCCGGACAGGATACGAGCAGTACTTC.

This chain links TRBV27 with TRBJ1-2; no firm D call. This CDR3 spans 13 amino acids. Trimming removed 4 bases at V and 2 bases at J, with 8 bases between. Germline assignment: CDR1 MNHEY and CDR2 SMNVEV (reference sequence). The CDR3 region has the DNA TGTGCCAGCAGTTATTGGCAGAACTATGGCTACACCTTC. Its protein product is CASSYWQNYGYTF.

The chain has TRBV4-3 and TRBJ2-2; 8 bases are a match to TRBD2. V lost 11 bases, J lost 5 bases, and 10 bases stayed unmatched. CDR3 length: 14 residues. Germline CDR1 and CDR2: LGHNA and YSLEER. Here the CDR3 reads CASKAGVRTGELFF. The CDR3 nucleotides read TGCGCCTCTAAAGCGGGAGTACGTACCGGGGAGCTGTTTTTT.

The chain uses TRBV2 and TRBJ2-1, with D possibly TRBD2 on 5 matching bases. V was trimmed by 4 bases and J by 0 bases, leaving 7 bases between them. Germline values: CDR1 SNHLY, CDR2 FYNNEI. The CDR3 is 14 amino acids. The DNA for the CDR3 is TGTGCCAGCAGTGTCGGACTCTCCTACAATGAGCAGTTCTTC. As protein: CASSVGLSYNEQFF.

This chain connects TRBV2 to TRBJ1-2; 10 bases map to TRBD1. Germline V gene data show CDR1 as SNHLY and CDR2 as FYNNEI. This CDR3 region has 14 residues. The V segment lost 3 bases and the J segment 3 bases; nucleotides outside the gene matches: 1. CDR3: CASSEGQGYYGYTF. In DNA, the CDR3 is TGTGCCAGCAGTGAGGGACAGGGGTACTATGGCTACACCTTC.

The V and J genes are TRBV13 and TRBJ1-1, with D perhaps matching TRBD1 (5 bases). This CDR3 is 15 amino acids long. Germline V gene lookup returns CDR1 PRHDT and CDR2 FYEKMQ (reference sequence). V was cut by 0 bases and J by 4 bases, with 12 bases left in between. DNA of the CDR3: TGTGCCAGCAGCTTAGGGGCCCAGGGTGTCACTGAAGCTTTCTTT. Its translation is CASSLGAQGVTEAFF.

The chain combines TRBV5-4 with TRBJ2-5; 10 bases are a match to TRBD2. Looked up from germline, CDR1 is SGHNT and CDR2 is YYREEE (reference sequence). The CDR3 consists of 17 residues. Trimming cost V 1 base and J 7 bases; bases outside gene matches: 13. This CDR3 reads CASSLPTLAGEPRTQYF. CDR3 DNA: TGTGCCAGCAGCTTGCCAACTCTAGCGGGAGAGCCAAGGACCCAGTACTTC.

The rearrangement uses TRBV15 and TRBJ1-3, with unresolved D. Per germline, CDR1 LNHNV and CDR2 YYDKDF (reference sequence). The ends were cut back, 5 bases at V and 2 bases at J, with 13 bases in the middle. CDR3 length: 15 residues. The DNA of the CDR3 is TGTGCCACCAGCTCTCGGACGGGGACTGGAAACACCATATATTTT. It translates to CATSSRTGTGNTIYF. The whole variable domain, remainder taken from reference TRBV15 and TRBJ1-3, is DAMVIQNPRYQVTQFGKPVTLSCSQTLNHNVMYWYQQKSSQAPKLLFHYYDKDFNNEADTPDNFQSRRPNTSFCFLDIRSPGLGDTAMYLCATSSRTGTGNTIYFGEGSWLTVV.

This clone was recorded a few times. V and J are TRBV7-2 and TRBJ2-6; 7 nucleotides agree with TRBD1. The CDR3 spans 17 residues. Unmatched junction bases numbered 6, after V lost 1 base and J lost 3 bases. The germline CDR1 and CDR2 sequences are SGHTA and FQGNSA. CDR3 residues: CASSLGQGVGGANVLTF. CDR3 bases: TGTGCCAGCAGCTTAGGCCAGGGGGTTGGTGGGGCCAACGTCCTGACTTTC.

This chain joins TRBV15 and TRBJ2-5; possibly TRBD1 for D (6 bases). Germline CDR1 LNHNV, CDR2 YYDKDF (reference sequence). Trimming shortened V by 1 base and J by 5 bases, and 17 bases separated the two germline ends. The CDR3 is made up of 16 amino acids. In nucleotides, the CDR3 is TGTGCCACCAGCAGAGTCCCGAGAATAGGGGGTGAGACCCAGTACTTC. This codes for CATSRVPRIGGETQYF.

The chain joins TRBV19 to TRBJ2-7, with D maybe TRBD1 (6 bases). This CDR3 region has 15 residues. The ends were cut back, 6 bases at V and 2 bases at J, with 17 bases in the middle. The germline CDR1 and CDR2 sequences are LNHDA and SQIVND (reference sequence). In DNA, the CDR3 is TGTGCCAGTAGAGTAGCCTGGGACATACCCTACGAGCAGTACTTC. Amino acids: CASRVAWDIPYEQYF.

This chain connects TRBV4-2 to TRBJ2-7; the D is unclear. CDR3 size: 13 residues. V was shortened by 4 bases and J by 4 bases, with 11 bases between the two germline ends. Germline loops: CDR1 LGHNA, CDR2 YNFKEQ. DNA of the CDR3: TGTGCCAGCAGCCTTCCGACGCCTTACGAGCAGTACTTC. This encodes CASSLPTPYEQYF.

The rearrangement links TRBV5-4 to TRBJ1-2, with D perhaps matching TRBD1 (5 bases). CDR1 is SGHNT and CDR2 is YYREEE in the germline V gene (reference sequence). V was shortened by 4 bases and J by 3 bases, with 13 bases between the two germline ends. This CDR3 contains 14 residues. The CDR3 DNA follows: TGTGCCAGCAGCAATGGGGCCGCGGACTATGGCTACACCTTC. As protein: CASSNGAADYGYTF.

V is TRBV28 and J is TRBJ1-5; the D is unclear. The CDR3 extends over 15 amino acids. V lost 4 bases to trimming and J lost 0 bases, with 10 bases between them. Germline loops: CDR1 MDHEN, CDR2 SYDVKM. CDR3 bases: TGTGCCAGCAGTTCCACTTCCGATAGCAATCAGCCCCAGCATTTT. This gives the protein CASSSTSDSNQPQHF.

The genes are TRBV13 and TRBJ1-2; D gene ambiguous. Trimming took off 5 bases at V and 0 bases at J, with 10 bases between the two ends. This CDR3 is 14 amino acids long. Germline V CDR1 and CDR2: PRHDT, FYEKMQ (reference sequence). The CDR3 reads CASSAGHPNYGYTF. The CDR3 DNA reads as TGTGCCAGCAGCGCCGGGCACCCTAACTATGGCTACACCTTC. The full variable domain, completed using reference TRBV13 and TRBJ1-2, is AAGVIQSPRHLIKEKRETATLKCYPIPRHDTVYWYQQGPGQDPQFLISFYEKMQSDKGSIPDRFSAQQFSDYHSELNMSSLELGDSALYFCASSAGHPNYGYTFGSGTRLTVV.

In nucleotides, the CDR3 is TGTGCCAGCAGCTTAGGTCCCGCTAGCGGCTATAGCACAGATACGCAGTATTTT. It codes for CASSLGPASGYSTDTQYF. V usage is TRBV7-8 and J usage is TRBJ2-3; 7 bases match TRBD2. Looked up from germline, CDR1 is SGHVS and CDR2 is FQNEAQ. The CDR3 runs 18 residues. The V gene end was trimmed by 1 base and the J gene end by 0 bases; junction bases not matched to a gene: 10. Variable domain in full (rest from reference TRBV7-8 and TRBJ2-3): GAGVSQSPRYKVAKRGQDVALRCDPISGHVSLFWYQQALGQGPEFLTYFQNEAQLDKSGLPSDRFFAERPEGSVSTLKIQRTQQEDSAVYLCASSLGPASGYSTDTQYFGPGTRLTVL.

This rearrangement joins TRBV7-6 to TRBJ2-7; 9 bases map to TRBD1. CDR1 and CDR2 (germline): SGHVS, FNYEAQ. The CDR3 sequence is 16 residues long. After removal of 5 bases from V and 6 bases from J, the junction contained 14 bases not matched to a gene. CDR3 nucleotides: TGTGCCAGCAGCCCGGGACTCGGGACAGGGCCCCTCGAGCAGTACTTC. It specifies CASSPGLGTGPLEQYF. Filled out from reference TRBV7-6 and TRBJ2-7, the complete variable domain reads GAGVSQSPRYKVTKRGQDVALRCDPISGHVSLYWYRQALGQGPEFLTYFNYEAQQDKSGLPNDRFSAERPEGSISTLTIQRTEQRDSAMYRCASSPGLGTGPLEQYFGPGTRLTVT.

The chain is built from TRBV2 and TRBJ2-5, with D perhaps matching TRBD1 or TRBD2 (7 bases each). Germline CDR1 reads SNHLY; CDR2 reads FYNNEI. The CDR3 consists of 15 residues. V was shortened by 8 bases and J by 3 bases, with 19 bases between the two germline ends. The CDR3 reads CASLRGREWKETQYF. The CDR3 nucleotides are TGTGCCAGCCTTAGGGGGCGGGAGTGGAAAGAGACCCAGTACTTC. Supplemented by reference TRBV2 and TRBJ2-5, the full variable domain reads EPEVTQTPSHQVTQMGQEVILRCVPISNHLYFYWYRQILGQKVEFLVSFYNNEISEKSEIFDDQFSVERPDGSNFTLKIRSTKLEDSAMYFCASLRGREWKETQYFGPGTRLLVL.

To note about this clone: The germline gene is not matched at one end of the junction; a read error may be the cause. The sample holds other DNA sequences that translate to the same CDR3. The chain combines TRBV6-1 with TRBJ2-3; D uncertain. CDR1 and CDR2 from the germline V gene are MNHNS and SASEGT. The CDR3 extends over 13 amino acids. The CDR3 nucleotides are TGTGCCAGCAGTGAAGCGAGCGTCAACTCGCAGTACTTT. Protein sequence: CASSEASVNSQYF.